Listed below are T cell receptor beta chains from one sample, sequenced in a study of Graves' ophthalmopathy and Graves' hyperthyroidism. Using its own MiXCR run on the multiplex PCR reads, TCRdb lists one record per CDR3 protein. The sample lists about 220,000 distinct CDR3 sequences; about a fifth were seen once. Material: peripheral blood. All receptors derive from a woman aged 45-65 years with Graves' ophthalmopathy. Each CDR3 is given with its conserved first and last residue.

j_call v_call cdr3_aa
TRBJ2-7 TRBV20-1 CSAIDPRQGHSGGYEQYF
TRBJ2-5 TRBV7-2 CASSQTSGGQETQYF
TRBJ1-6 TRBV30 CAWSKGQTNSPLHF
TRBJ2-2 TRBV2 CASSARRIANTGELFF
TRBJ2-7 TRBV4-1 CASSQEERAAYEQYF
TRBJ2-2 TRBV7-9 CASSRSGRTGELFF
TRBJ2-7 TRBV28 CASSSGLAGAYEQYF
TRBJ2-5 TRBV24-1 CATSDSGTQETQYF
TRBJ1-5 TRBV12-3/TRBV12-4 CASSLAGFSNQPQHF
TRBJ1-1 TRBV18 CASSPLGTNTEAFF
TRBJ1-6 TRBV6-5 CASSYSASSYNSPLHF
TRBJ2-5 TRBV7-2 CASSFSSGNLETQYF
TRBJ1-2 TRBV12-3/TRBV12-4 CASSLGDRGAGYTF
TRBJ2-5 TRBV4-2 CASAPSPAGGGETQYF
TRBJ2-7 TRBV7-9 CASSLDRREQYF
TRBJ2-7 TRBV5-1 CASSLAPTEREQYF
TRBJ1-6 TRBV7-3 CASSAGVRGPLHF
TRBJ2-2 TRBV24-1 CATSDLSVGNTGELFF
TRBJ2-7 TRBV6-5 CASSYSIQGASYEQYF
TRBJ1-2 TRBV24-1 CATSDLGTPEDGYTF
TRBJ2-5 TRBV2 CASSPDRARGETQYF
TRBJ1-2 TRBV6-5 CASSYRTRNYGYTF
TRBJ1-1 TRBV29-1 CSVGQGLATEAFF
TRBJ1-2 TRBV24-1 CATSDFGREGYTF
TRBJ1-5 TRBV28 CASSLRQANQPQHF
TRBJ1-1 TRBV28 CASSLTGYMNTEAFF
TRBJ1-1 TRBV6-1 CASTQDYQNNRAFF
TRBJ1-5 TRBV27 CASRPSGGVGQPQHF
TRBJ2-7 TRBV6-2/TRBV6-3 CASEGGAYEQYF
TRBJ1-2 TRBV29-1 CSVSGQPYGYTF
TRBJ1-5 TRBV11-2 CASSRRWGDQPQHF
TRBJ2-4 TRBV6-1 CASSPDRAKNIQYF
TRBJ2-7 TRBV6-1 CASLYGTEAYEQYF
TRBJ1-1 TRBV7-2 CASSLGEVNTEAFF
TRBJ1-5 TRBV11-3 CASSLGGALSSQPQHF
TRBJ2-5 TRBV11-2 CASTLAVRSQETQYF
TRBJ2-5 TRBV6-5 CASSYGRVETQYF
TRBJ2-7 TRBV20-1 CSARGVAGGGREQYF
TRBJ2-5 TRBV5-1 CASRPGSGVETQYF
TRBJ2-7 TRBV7-9 CASSREGFFYEQYF
TRBJ2-7 TRBV5-1 CASSFGTGPYEQYF
TRBJ1-5 TRBV5-6 CASSGTGANQPQHF
TRBJ1-2 TRBV4-1 CASSPGQGANYGYTF
TRBJ1-1 TRBV19 CASRTGPDTEAFF
TRBJ1-5 TRBV28 CASSVGQRNQPQHF